This TCR beta chain was identified during a study of T cell changes during pregnancy in multiple sclerosis. The V gene lost 1 base and the J gene lost 5 bases, with 14 bases spanning the gap. Germline CDR1 SGHNT, CDR2 YENEEA. The CDR3 spans 15 residues. TCRdb's copy holds only in-frame clones and misses some; the assay was immunoSEQ multiplex PCR. The sample has tens of thousands of clones, around 90% seen once; the top ten hold around 0.4%. The V and J genes are TRBV11-3 and TRBJ2-5; TRBD2 is a possible D gene (7 bases). This sequence was found in a female donor in good health, enrolled as a control in a pregnancy study. The material sequenced was CD4+ T cells from peripheral blood mononuclear cells, taken after pregnancy. CDR3 amino acids: CASSLGTAGRETQYF. CDR3 coding DNA: TGTGCCAGCAGCTTAGGGACAGCGGGACGGGAGACCCAGTACTTC. The full variable domain, in which reference TRBV11-3 and TRBJ2-5 provide the parts outside the CDR3, is EAGVVQSPRYKIIEKKQPVAFWCNPISGHNTLYWYLQNLGQGPELLIRYENEEAVDDSQLPKDRFSAERLKGVDSTLKIQPAELGDSAVYLCASSLGTAGRETQYFGPGTRLLVL.